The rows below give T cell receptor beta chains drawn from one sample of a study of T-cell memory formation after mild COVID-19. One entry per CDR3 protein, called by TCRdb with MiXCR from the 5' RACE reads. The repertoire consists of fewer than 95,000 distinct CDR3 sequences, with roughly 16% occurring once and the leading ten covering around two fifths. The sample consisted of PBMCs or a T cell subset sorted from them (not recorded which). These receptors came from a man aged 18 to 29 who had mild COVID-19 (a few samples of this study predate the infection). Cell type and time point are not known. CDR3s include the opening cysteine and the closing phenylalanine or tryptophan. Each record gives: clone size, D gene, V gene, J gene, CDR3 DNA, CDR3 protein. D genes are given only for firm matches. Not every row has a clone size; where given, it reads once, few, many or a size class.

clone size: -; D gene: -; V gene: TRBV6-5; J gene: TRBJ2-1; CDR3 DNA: TGTGCCAGCAGCCCTAACAACAGGGCTAATGAGCAGTTCTTC; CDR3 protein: CASSPNNRANEQFF
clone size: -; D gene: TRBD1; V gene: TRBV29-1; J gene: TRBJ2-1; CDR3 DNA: TGCAGCATATGGGACAGGGGGGACGTCAATGAGCAGTTCTTC; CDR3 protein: CSIWDRGDVNEQFF
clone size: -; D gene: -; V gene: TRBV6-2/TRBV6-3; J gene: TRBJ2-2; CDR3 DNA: TGTGCCAGCAGTTACTCTAGCGGAGTCACCGGGGAGCTGTTTTTT; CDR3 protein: CASSYSSGVTGELFF
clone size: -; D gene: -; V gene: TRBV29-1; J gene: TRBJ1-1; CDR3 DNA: TGCAGCGTTGCGGTAACAGACCTTGAAGCTTTCTTT; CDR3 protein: CSVAVTDLEAFF
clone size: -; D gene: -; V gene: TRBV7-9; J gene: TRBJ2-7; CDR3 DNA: TGTGCCAGCAGCCCCCCCGGGAGCGAGCAGTACTTC; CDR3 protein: CASSPPGSEQYF
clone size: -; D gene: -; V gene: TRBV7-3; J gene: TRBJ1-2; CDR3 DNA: TGTGCCAGCAGCTACTTGGACGGGGCGGTCAATGGCTACACCTTC; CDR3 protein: CASSYLDGAVNGYTF
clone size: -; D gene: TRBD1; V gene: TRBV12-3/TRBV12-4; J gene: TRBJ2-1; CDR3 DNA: TGTGCCAGCAAGTTCGAAGGGGGCGCCTACAATGAGCAGTTCTTC; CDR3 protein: CASKFEGGAYNEQFF
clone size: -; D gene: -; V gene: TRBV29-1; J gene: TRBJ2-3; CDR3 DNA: TGCAGCGTTGTTTCCGATACGCAGTATTTT; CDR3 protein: CSVVSDTQYF
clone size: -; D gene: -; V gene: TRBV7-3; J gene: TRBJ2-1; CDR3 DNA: TGTGCCAGCAGCTTAAGAGGGGACCGCCTCACTTCGTACAATGAGCAGTTCTTC; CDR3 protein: CASSLRGDRLTSYNEQFF
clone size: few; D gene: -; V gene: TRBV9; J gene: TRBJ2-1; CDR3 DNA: TGTGCCAGCAGCTCGCGCGTTGGGGGCTACAATGAGCAGTTCTTC; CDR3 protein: CASSSRVGGYNEQFF
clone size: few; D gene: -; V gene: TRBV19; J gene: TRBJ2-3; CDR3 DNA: TGTGCCAGTAGCACCTCGGACTGGGGCACAGATACGCAGTATTTT; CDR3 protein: CASSTSDWGTDTQYF
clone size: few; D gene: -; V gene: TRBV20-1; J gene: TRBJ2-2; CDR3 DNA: TGCAGTCTCAGTATCTCGAACACCGGGGAGCTGTTTTTT; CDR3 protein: CSLSISNTGELFF
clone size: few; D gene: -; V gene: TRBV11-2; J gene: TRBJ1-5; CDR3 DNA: TGTGCCAGCAGCTTAGGCGGGGAGCATCAGCCCCAGCATTTT; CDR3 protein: CASSLGGEHQPQHF
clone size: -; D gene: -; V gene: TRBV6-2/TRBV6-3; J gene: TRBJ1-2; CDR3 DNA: TGTGCCAGCACGAGGTCGGGGCAGACTAACTATGGCTACACCTTC; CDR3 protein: CASTRSGQTNYGYTF
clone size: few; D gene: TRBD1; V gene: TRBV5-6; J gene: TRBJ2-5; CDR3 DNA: TGTGCCAGCAGCTTTAACACAGGGGAGGAGACCCAGTACTTC; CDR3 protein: CASSFNTGEETQYF
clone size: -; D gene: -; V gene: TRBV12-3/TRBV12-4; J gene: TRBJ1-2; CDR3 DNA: TGTGCCAGCAGTCCCCGGACGTATGGCTACACCTTC; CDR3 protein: CASSPRTYGYTF
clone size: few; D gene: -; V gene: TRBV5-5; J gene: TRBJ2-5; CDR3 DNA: TGTGCCAGCAGCTGGGTGGGAGACTCCGGCCGGGAGACCCAGTACTTC; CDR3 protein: CASSWVGDSGRETQYF
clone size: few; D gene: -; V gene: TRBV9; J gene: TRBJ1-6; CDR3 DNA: TGTGCCAGCAGCGTATTTGGGGGGCGGGATTCACCCCTCCACTTT; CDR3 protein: CASSVFGGRDSPLHF
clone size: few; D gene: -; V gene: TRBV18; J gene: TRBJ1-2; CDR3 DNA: TGTGCCAGCTCCCCCAGGGCTACCTATGGCTACACCTTC; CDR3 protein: CASSPRATYGYTF
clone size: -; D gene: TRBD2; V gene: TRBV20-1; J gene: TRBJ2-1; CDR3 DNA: TGCAGTGCAACCGGGACTAGCGGGGGCTCAAGCTCCTACAATGAGCAGTTCTTC; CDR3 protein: CSATGTSGGSSSYNEQFF
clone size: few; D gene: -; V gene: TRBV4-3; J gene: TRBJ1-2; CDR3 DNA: TGCGCCAGCAGCCTCCTTCAGAACCAGATGGATGGCTACACCTTC; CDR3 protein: CASSLLQNQMDGYTF
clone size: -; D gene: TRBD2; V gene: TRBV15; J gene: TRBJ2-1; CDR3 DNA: TGTGCCACCAGCAGTTATACTAGCGGGGGTTACAATGAGCAGTTCTTC; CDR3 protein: CATSSYTSGGYNEQFF
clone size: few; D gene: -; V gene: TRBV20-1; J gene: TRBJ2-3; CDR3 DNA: TGCAGTGCTAGAGCTCAAACGCAGTATTTT; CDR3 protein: CSARAQTQYF
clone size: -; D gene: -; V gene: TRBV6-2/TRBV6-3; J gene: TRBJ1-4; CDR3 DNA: TGTGCCAGCGATTCGAAGGGGCTCGGCGGAGAAAAACTGTTTTTT; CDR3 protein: CASDSKGLGGEKLFF
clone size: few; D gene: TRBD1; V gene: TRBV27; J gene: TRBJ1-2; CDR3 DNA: TGTGCCAGCAGGCCTCTGGGGACAGGTTCCTATGGCTACACCTTC; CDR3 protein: CASRPLGTGSYGYTF
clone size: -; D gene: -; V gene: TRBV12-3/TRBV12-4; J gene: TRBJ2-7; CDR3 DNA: TGTGCCAGCAGTAGCTATTTCGAGCAGTACTTC; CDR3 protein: CASSSYFEQYF
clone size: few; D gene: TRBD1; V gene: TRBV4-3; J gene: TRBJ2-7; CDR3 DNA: TGCGCCAGCAGCCGACCTACCGGGACAGGGGGGATCGAGCAGTACTTC; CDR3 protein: CASSRPTGTGGIEQYF
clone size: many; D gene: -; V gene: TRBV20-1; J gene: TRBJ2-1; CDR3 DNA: TGCAGTGCGAACCACCCCTACGGGGGCTCCTACAATGAGCAGTTCTTC; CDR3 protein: CSANHPYGGSYNEQFF
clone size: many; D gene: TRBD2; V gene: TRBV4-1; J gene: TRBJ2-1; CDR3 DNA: TGCGCCAGCAGCAGGACTAGCGGGGGCTACAATGAGCAGTTCTTC; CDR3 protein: CASSRTSGGYNEQFF